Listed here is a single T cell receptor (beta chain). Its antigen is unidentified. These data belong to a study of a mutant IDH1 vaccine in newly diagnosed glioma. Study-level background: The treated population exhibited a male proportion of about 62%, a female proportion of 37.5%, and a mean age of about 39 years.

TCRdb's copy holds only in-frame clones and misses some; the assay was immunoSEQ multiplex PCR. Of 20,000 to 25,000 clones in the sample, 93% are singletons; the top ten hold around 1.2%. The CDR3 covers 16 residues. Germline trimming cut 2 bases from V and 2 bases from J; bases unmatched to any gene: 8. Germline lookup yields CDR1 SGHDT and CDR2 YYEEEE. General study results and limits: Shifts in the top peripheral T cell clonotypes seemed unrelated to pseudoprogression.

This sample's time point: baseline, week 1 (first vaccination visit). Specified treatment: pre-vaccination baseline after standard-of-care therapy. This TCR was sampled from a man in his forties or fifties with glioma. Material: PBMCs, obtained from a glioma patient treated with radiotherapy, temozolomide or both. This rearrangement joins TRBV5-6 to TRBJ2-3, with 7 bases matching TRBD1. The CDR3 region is CASSFLRDSNTDTQYF. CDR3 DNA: TGTGCCAGCAGCTTTCTCCGGGACAGCAACACAGATACGCAGTATTTT.